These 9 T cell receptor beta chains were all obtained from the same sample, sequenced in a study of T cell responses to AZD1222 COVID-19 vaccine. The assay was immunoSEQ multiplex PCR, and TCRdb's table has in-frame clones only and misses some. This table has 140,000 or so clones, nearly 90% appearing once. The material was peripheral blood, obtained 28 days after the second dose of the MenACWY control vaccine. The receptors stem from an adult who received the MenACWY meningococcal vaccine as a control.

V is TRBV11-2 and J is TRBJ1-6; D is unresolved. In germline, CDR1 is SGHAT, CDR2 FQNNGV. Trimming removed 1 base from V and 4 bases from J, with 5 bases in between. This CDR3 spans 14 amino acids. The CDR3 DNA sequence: TGTGCCAGCAGCTTAGGGAGTTATAATTCACCCCTCCACTTT. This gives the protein CASSLGSYNSPLHF.

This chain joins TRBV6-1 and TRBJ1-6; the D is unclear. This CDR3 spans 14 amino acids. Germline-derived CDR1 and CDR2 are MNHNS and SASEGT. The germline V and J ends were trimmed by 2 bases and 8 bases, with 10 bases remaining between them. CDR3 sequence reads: CASSEQQIHSPLHF. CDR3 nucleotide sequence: TGTGCCAGCAGTGAACAACAGATCCATTCACCCCTCCACTTT.

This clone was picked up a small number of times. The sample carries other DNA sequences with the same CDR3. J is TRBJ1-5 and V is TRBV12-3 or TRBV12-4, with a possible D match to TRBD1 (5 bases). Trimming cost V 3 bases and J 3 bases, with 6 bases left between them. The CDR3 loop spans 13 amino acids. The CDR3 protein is CASSFRDNQPQHF. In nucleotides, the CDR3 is TGTGCCAGCAGTTTCAGGGACAATCAGCCCCAGCATTTT.

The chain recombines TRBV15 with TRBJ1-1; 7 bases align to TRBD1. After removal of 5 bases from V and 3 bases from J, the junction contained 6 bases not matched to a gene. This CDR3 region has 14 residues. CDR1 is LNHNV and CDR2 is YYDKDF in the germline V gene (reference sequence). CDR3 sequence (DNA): TGTGCCACCAGCGGCTATACAGGGGACACTGAAGCTTTCTTT. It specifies CATSGYTGDTEAFF. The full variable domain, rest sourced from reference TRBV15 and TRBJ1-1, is DAMVIQNPRYQVTQFGKPVTLSCSQTLNHNVMYWYQQKSSQAPKLLFHYYDKDFNNEADTPDNFQSRRPNTSFCFLDIRSPGLGDTAMYLCATSGYTGDTEAFFGQGTRLTVV.

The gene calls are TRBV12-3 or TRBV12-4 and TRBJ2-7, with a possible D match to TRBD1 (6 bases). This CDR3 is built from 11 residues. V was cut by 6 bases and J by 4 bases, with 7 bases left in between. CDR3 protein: CASSRGYEQYF. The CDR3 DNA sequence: TGTGCCAGCAGCAGGGGTTACGAGCAGTACTTC.

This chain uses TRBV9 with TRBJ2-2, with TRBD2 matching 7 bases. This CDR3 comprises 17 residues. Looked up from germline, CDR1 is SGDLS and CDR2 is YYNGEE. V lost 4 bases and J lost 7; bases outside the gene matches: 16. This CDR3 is CASSPLSGGGIGGELFF. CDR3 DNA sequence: TGTGCCAGCAGCCCCCTTTCGGGAGGTGGGATAGGCGGGGAGCTGTTTTTT. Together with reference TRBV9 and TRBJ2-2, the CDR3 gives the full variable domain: DSGVTQTPKHLITATGQRVTLRCSPRSGDLSVYWYQQSLDQGLQFLIQYYNGEERAKGNILERFSAQQFPDLHSELNLSSLELGDSALYFCASSPLSGGGIGGELFFGEGSRLTVL.

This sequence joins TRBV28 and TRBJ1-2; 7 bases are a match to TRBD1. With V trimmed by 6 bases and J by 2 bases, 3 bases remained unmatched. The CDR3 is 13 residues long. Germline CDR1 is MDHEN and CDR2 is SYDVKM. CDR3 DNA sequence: TGTGCCAGCAGGTTGGGACAGAACTATGGCTACACCTTC. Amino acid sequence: CASRLGQNYGYTF.

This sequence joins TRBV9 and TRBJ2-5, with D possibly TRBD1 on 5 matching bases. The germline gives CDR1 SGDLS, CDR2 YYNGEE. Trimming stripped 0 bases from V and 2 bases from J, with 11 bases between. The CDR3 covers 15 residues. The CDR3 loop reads CASSVVGRGQETQYF. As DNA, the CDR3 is TGTGCCAGCAGCGTAGTGGGGCGAGGTCAAGAGACCCAGTACTTC.

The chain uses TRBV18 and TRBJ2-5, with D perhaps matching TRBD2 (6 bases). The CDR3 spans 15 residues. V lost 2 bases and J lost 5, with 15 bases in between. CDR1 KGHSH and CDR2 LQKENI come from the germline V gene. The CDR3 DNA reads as TGTGCCAGCTCACCATCCGGGAGCTTAAGGGAGACCCAGTACTTC. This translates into CASSPSGSLRETQYF.